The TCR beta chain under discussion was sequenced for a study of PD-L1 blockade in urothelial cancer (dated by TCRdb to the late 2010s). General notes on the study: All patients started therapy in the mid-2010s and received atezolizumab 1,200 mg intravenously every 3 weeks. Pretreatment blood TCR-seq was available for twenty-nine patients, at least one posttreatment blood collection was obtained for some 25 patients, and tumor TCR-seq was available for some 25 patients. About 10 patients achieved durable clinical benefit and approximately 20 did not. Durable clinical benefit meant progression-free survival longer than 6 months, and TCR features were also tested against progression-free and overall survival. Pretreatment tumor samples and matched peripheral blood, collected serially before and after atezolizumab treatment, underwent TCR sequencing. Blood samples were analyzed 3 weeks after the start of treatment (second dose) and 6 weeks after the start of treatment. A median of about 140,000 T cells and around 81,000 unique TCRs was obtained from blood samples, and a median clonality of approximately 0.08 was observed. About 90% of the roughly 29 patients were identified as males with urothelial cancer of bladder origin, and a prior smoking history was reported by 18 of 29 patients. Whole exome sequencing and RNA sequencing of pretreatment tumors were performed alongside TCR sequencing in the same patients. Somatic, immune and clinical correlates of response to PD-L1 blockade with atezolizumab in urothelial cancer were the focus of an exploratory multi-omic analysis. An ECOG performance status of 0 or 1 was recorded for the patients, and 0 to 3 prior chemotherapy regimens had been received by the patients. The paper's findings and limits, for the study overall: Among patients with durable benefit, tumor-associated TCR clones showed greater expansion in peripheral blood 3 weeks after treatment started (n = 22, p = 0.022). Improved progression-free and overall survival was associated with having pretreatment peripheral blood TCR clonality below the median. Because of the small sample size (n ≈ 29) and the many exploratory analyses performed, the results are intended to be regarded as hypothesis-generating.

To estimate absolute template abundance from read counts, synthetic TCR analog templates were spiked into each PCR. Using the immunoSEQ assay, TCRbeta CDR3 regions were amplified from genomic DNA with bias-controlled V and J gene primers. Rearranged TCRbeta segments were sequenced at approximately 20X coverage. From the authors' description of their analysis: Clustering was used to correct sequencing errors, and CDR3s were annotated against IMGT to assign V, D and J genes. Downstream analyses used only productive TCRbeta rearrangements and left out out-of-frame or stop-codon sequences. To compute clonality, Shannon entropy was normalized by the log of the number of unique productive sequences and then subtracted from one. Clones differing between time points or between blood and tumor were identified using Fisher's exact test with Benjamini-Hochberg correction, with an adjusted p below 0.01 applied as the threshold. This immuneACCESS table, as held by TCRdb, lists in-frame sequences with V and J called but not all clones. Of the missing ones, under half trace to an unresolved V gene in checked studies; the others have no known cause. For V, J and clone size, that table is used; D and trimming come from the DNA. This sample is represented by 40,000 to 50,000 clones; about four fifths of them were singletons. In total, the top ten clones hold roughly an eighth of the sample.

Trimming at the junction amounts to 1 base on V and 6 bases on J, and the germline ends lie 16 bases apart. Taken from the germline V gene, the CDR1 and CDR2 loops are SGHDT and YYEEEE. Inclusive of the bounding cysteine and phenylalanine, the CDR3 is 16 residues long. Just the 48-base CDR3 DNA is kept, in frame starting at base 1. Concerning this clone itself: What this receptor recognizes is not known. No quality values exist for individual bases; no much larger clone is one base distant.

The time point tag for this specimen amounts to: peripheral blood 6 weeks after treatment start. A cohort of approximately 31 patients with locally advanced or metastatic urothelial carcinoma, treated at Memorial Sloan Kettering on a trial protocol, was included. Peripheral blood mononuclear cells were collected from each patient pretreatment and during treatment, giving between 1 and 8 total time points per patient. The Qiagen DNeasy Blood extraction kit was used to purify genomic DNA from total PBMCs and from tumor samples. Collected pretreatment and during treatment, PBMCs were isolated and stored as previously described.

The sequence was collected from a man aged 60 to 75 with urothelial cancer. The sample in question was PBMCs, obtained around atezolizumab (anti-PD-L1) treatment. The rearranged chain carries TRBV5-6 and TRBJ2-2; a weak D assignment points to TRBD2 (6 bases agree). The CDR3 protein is CASSLRRQGGAGELFF. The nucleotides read TGTGCCAGCAGCTTGAGGAGGCAGGGAGGTGCCGGGGAGCTGTTTTTT.